This T cell receptor (beta chain) was captured by sequencing in a study of CD8 T cells in ankylosing spondylitis. Points from the study as a whole: In ankylosing spondylitis blood, a motif of roughly eight highly homologous TCR beta variants appeared characteristic. Reactive arthritis synovial fluid and blood previously showed some of these motif variants.

In regard to this clonotype: Its antigen is undetermined. The junction shows a germline mismatch at one end, possibly a read error.

The CDR3 has 15 residues. Germline CDR1 reads SGHRS; CDR2 reads YFSETQ. TCR beta libraries were made by quantitative 5'-RACE with molecular barcodes. TCRdb re-derived calls from the 5' RACE reads in MiXCR, one entry per CDR3 protein. The profile shows approximately 180,000 distinct CDR3 sequences, about 20% of them singletons. Sequences were obtained from blood, either unsorted or a sorted T cell fraction (not recorded which). The clonotype originates from a male donor between 5 and 35 years old with ankylosing spondylitis or in good health (not recorded which). The rearrangement uses TRBV5-1 and TRBJ2-7; a possible D gene is TRBD1 (5 bases). The CDR3 is CASSDATAPLGEQSF. CDR3 nucleotides: TGCGCCAGCAGCGACGCGACAGCGCCTCTGGGCGAGCAGTCCTTC.